The T cell receptor beta chain under discussion was sequenced for a study of T cells after yellow fever vaccination (dated 2019 in TCRdb). General notes on the study: The SMART-Seq v4 Ultra Low Input RNA kit was used to prepare libraries from fractions with low cell numbers. To follow T-cell clones before and after primary and booster YFV17D yellow fever vaccination, bulk TCR alpha and beta repertoires were sequenced over time. Two healthy male donors made up the cohort, one aged 18 to 30 years and the other aged 30 to 39 years. Blood samples were taken at several timepoints before and after primary and secondary immunization, and bulk PBMC replicates and cell subsets were isolated. The research as a whole found: The secondary T-cell response was weaker than the primary response but faster, peaking on day 5 instead of day 15. Most clones expanded after primary vaccination (around 97% of CD4 and 70% to 90% of CD8) were re-detected after the booster, suggesting that broad memory maintenance occurred. Because only a couple of donors were included in the study, the extent to which the findings can be generalized is limited. A small fraction of clonotypes showed up in both the CD4 and CD8 compartments, probably as a result of convergent recombination. Computational filtering was required because FACS-sorted repertoires could contain abundant contaminating clonotypes from the bulk population.

What this sample's treatment or condition label stands for: live attenuated yellow fever vaccine strain. At each blood-draw timepoint, two biological replicates of bulk PBMCs were collected. PBMCs were isolated from peripheral blood using a standard Ficoll-Paque protocol. RNA was extracted with TriZol from bulk PBMCs, CD4 and CD8 fractions, and dextramer-positive and dextramer-negative fractions. Trimming removed 5 bases from V and 5 bases from J, leaving 18 bases between the germline ends. The CDR3 goes from the cysteine to the phenylalanine over 16 residues. The entry retains the CDR3 DNA only, 48 bases that are in frame from base 1. CDR1 MNHEY and CDR2 SMNVEV are derived from the germline V gene (reference sequence). As for this clonotype: This receptor's antigen is unknown. The input lacks base qualities; no much larger clone sits a single base away.

TCR cDNA was synthesized by 5'RACE template switching, which introduced a universal primer site and unique molecular identifiers. cDNA synthesis was primed from both the TCR alpha and TCR beta constant segments. Library amplification used two PCR steps, and the second PCR step added sample barcodes and sequencing adapters. Sequencing of libraries was performed on Illumina HiSeq 2500 (2x100 bp) or NovaSeq (2x150 bp). In the authors' own workflow: MIGEC handled demultiplexing of reads and collapsing into UMI consensus sequences, while MiXCR performed V(D)J alignment. Vaccine-responding clonotypes were defined with edgeR using replicate PBMC samples, requiring FDR below 0.01 and a log2 fold change above 5 up to day 15. Each bulk clonotype received a CD4 or CD8 identity based on whether the sequenced CD4 or CD8 repertoire contained that clonotype at higher abundance. The public reads were run again by TCRdb, first through fastp at Q25 and then through MiXCR, and only productive beta chains were kept. Each CDR3 protein appears once, grouped with its most common genes and DNA. It is TCRdb's table, rather than the study itself, that gives the V and J calls and clone size. The sample table lists 350,000 or so distinct CDR3 sequences, 8.1% of them with a count of one. The ten largest clones capture under 20% of the sample.

The sequences come from PBMCs, collected more than 35 days after the first yellow fever vaccination. The clonotype was recovered from a man between 18 and 35 years old who received the YFV17D yellow fever vaccine. The sequence joins TRBV27 to TRBJ2-2, and the D gene may be TRBD1, 6 bases matching. The DNA sequence follows: TGTGCCAGCAGTCTAATAACCGGGACACATACCGGGGAGCTGTTTTTT. Its coded protein is CASSLITGTHTGELFF.